This T cell receptor (beta chain) stems from a study of shared clonotypes between healthy human individuals. General study points: Among a few donors, around 5% of naive CD4 clonotypes were found in common.

The data were produced by immunoSEQ multiplex PCR, yet TCRdb's version contains in-frame clones alone and is incomplete. The repertoire includes 650,000 to 750,000 clones, around 72% of them detected once, and approximately 1.8% sits in the top ten. A word on this clone: The antigen is not known.

V lost 8 bases to trimming and J lost 7 bases, with 18 bases between them. CDR3 size: 14 residues. Germline CDR1 reads MNHNS; CDR2 reads SASEGT. Investigators divided CD4+ cells into CD45RA+ naive and CD45RA-negative memory subsets. The sequenced material came from memory CD4+ T cells sorted from blood. Subset specified: CD45RA-negative fraction. This sequence originates from a woman aged 25 to 45 in good health. This sequence joins TRBV6-1 and TRBJ1-3; maybe TRBD1 (5 bases). CDR3 nucleotide sequence: TGTGCCAGCTATCGTGTAGGGGTTAAGAACACCATATATTTT. This codes for CASYRVGVKNTIYF.